The 19 T cell receptor beta chains reported below all come from one sample, sequenced in a study of cytomegalovirus exposure and HLA in healthy donors. The study ran its PCR with 60 Vbeta and 13 Jbeta primers. This table comes from immunoSEQ multiplex PCR, and its TCRdb copy is limited to in-frame clones, with some not included. Here the sample spans 150,000 or so clones, about 80% being singletons. Source material: PBMCs. These receptors were collected from a young man in good health and CMV-seronegative.

The chain recombines TRBV5-5 with TRBJ1-1, with TRBD1 identical over 8 bases. V lost 4 bases and J lost 0; bases outside the gene matches: 8. The CDR3 is made up of 16 amino acids. The germline V gene has CDR1 SGHKS and CDR2 YYEKEE (reference sequence). CDR3 sequence: CASSRKTDRVNTEAFF. The CDR3 DNA reads as TGTGCCAGCAGCCGGAAGACGGACAGGGTGAACACTGAAGCTTTCTTT.

The chain couples TRBV7-2 to TRBJ1-1, with D unresolved. This CDR3 has 13 amino acids. Germline V lookup: CDR1 SGHTA, CDR2 FQGNSA. Trimming shortened V by 3 bases and J by 4 bases, and 9 bases separated the two germline ends. CDR3 bases: TGTGCCAGCAGCTTTAAGTACAGCACTGAAGCTTTCTTT. It yields the protein CASSFKYSTEAFF.

The chain is built from TRBV10-3 and TRBJ2-2, with TRBD2 matching 13 bases. CDR3 length: 15 residues. V was clipped by 6 bases and J by 4 bases; unmatched bases: 2. Germline V gene sequence: CDR1 ENHRY, CDR2 SYGVKD. Here the CDR3 reads CAIRRLAGGTGELFF. The CDR3 bases are TGTGCCATCAGGAGACTAGCGGGAGGCACCGGGGAGCTGTTTTTT.

The genes are TRBV7-2 and TRBJ2-7; 15 bases map to TRBD2. This CDR3 has 15 residues. Germline assignment: CDR1 SGHTA and CDR2 FQGNSA. V shed 5 bases, J shed 5 bases, and the junction held 4 bases outside the gene matches. As DNA, the CDR3 is TGTGCCAGCAGCCCGGGACTAGCGGGAGGTAACGAGCAGTACTTC. It specifies CASSPGLAGGNEQYF.

The CDR3 sequence: CSVKRDRGPYEQYF. In DNA form, the CDR3 reads TGCAGCGTTAAAAGAGACAGGGGGCCCTACGAGCAGTACTTC. The gene calls are TRBV29-1 and TRBJ2-7; 10 bases are shared with TRBD1. Germline assignment: CDR1 SQVTM and CDR2 ANQGSEA. V was pared by 5 bases and J by 2 bases, with 6 bases of the junction left unmatched. This CDR3 is 14 amino acids long.

The chain joins TRBV2 to TRBJ1-5, with D tentatively TRBD1 (6 bases). CDR3 length equals 13 residues. Germline V gene lookup returns CDR1 SNHLY and CDR2 FYNNEI. With 7 bases removed from V and 3 bases from J, the gap between germline ends came to 10 bases. CDR3 loop: CASKGQINQPQHF. The CDR3 DNA reads TGTGCCAGCAAAGGACAGATCAATCAGCCCCAGCATTTT.

About this clone: An end of the junction does not agree with germline; a read error may underlie this. The chain uses TRBV18 and TRBJ2-5; the D is unclear. CDR3 length equals 12 residues. The germline V gene encodes CDR1 KGHSH and CDR2 LQKENI. CDR3 amino acids: CASSPKVETQHF. CDR3 sequence (DNA): TGTGCCAGCTCACCAAAGGTGGAGACCCAGCACTTC.

This clone was observed once. This rearrangement joins TRBV19 to TRBJ1-5, with D perhaps matching TRBD1 (5 bases). The V end was cut by 8 bases, the J end by 5 bases, with 10 bases between. CDR1 LNHDA and CDR2 SQIVND come from the germline V gene (reference sequence). The CDR3 has 12 amino acids. CDR3 protein: CASRGTDQPQHF. Here the CDR3 DNA reads TGTGCCAGTCGCGGGACCGATCAGCCCCAGCATTTT.

The CDR3 coding sequence is TGTGCCAGCAGCCCATTACTCACTGAAGCTTTCTTT. Protein sequence: CASSPLLTEAFF. V is TRBV9 and J is TRBJ1-1, with D unresolved. Per the germline V gene, CDR1 is SGDLS and CDR2 is YYNGEE. This CDR3 has 12 amino acids. With 4 bases removed from V and 4 bases from J, the gap between germline ends came to 8 bases.

The chain combines TRBV19 with TRBJ2-7, with 7 bases aligning to TRBD2. V gave up 10 bases and J gave up 2 bases; unmatched junction bases: 11. The germline gives CDR1 LNHDA, CDR2 SQIVND (reference sequence). The CDR3 loop spans 14 amino acids. The CDR3 sequence: CATSPGTKTYEQYF. The CDR3 nucleotides are TGTGCCACCAGTCCCGGGACTAAGACCTACGAGCAGTACTTC.

This clone appeared a few times. This sequence joins TRBV15 and TRBJ2-6; D uncertain. V dropped 3 bases and J dropped 4 bases, with 7 bases sitting between them. The CDR3 is made up of 14 amino acids. Germline V CDR1 and CDR2: LNHNV, YYDKDF (reference sequence). The CDR3 DNA is TGTGCCACCAGCAGGGCCTTGGGGGCCAACGTCCTGACTTTC. This translates into CATSRALGANVLTF.

This CDR3 is CASSDSEGGYTF. For the CDR3, the DNA is TGTGCCAGCAGTGACTCTGAGGGTGGCTACACCTTC. The rearrangement uses TRBV6-4 and TRBJ1-2; D unresolved. The V gene lost 0 bases and the J gene lost 7 bases, with 6 bases spanning the gap. CDR3 length: 12 amino acids. CDR1 is MRHNA, CDR2 SNTAGT, per germline.

The chain joins TRBV4-1 to TRBJ2-3, with 8 bases lining up with TRBD2. Germline loops: CDR1 MGHRA, CDR2 YSYEKL. The V segment lost 1 base and the J segment 3 bases; nucleotides outside the gene matches: 6. CDR3 size: 16 residues. CDR3 amino acids: CASSQVPGGPTDTQYF. As DNA, the CDR3 is TGCGCCAGCAGCCAAGTCCCGGGGGGGCCAACAGATACGCAGTATTTT.

This chain uses TRBV29-1 with TRBJ1-1, with D perhaps matching TRBD1 (5 bases). V was pared by 5 bases and J by 2 bases, with 15 bases between. This CDR3 is built from 14 residues. Germline V gene lookup returns CDR1 SQVTM and CDR2 ANQGSEA. CDR3 DNA sequence: TGCAGCGTTCGCTTTCTACAGGCTAACACTGAAGCTTTCTTT. Residues: CSVRFLQANTEAFF.

This clone was counted a single time. Other nucleotide sequences from this sample produce the same CDR3. V is TRBV27 and J is TRBJ1-4; possibly TRBD1 for D (5 bases). CDR1 is MNHEY, CDR2 SMNVEV, per germline (reference sequence). The CDR3 length is 21 residues. Trimming took off 2 bases at V and 0 bases at J, with 25 bases between the two ends. This CDR3 reads CASSLPSPLSRVTATNEKLFF. CDR3 in DNA: TGTGCCAGCAGTTTACCCTCTCCTCTCTCCAGGGTAACTGCAACTAATGAAAAACTGTTTTTT.

The CDR3 nucleotides are TGTGCCAGCAGAACTAGCGGGGGCCCGAACACCGGGGAGCTGTTTTTT. Translating gives CASRTSGGPNTGELFF. The rearrangement links TRBV6-6 to TRBJ2-2; 11 nucleotides align to TRBD2. The CDR3 is made up of 16 amino acids. CDR1 is MNHNY and CDR2 is SVGAGI in the germline V gene (reference sequence). The V gene end was trimmed by 6 bases and the J gene end by 0 bases; junction bases not matched to a gene: 3.

The J gene is TRBJ1-5, the V gene TRBV7-2; D unresolved. Per the germline V gene, CDR1 is SGHTA and CDR2 is FQGNSA. There are 12 residues in the CDR3. V lost 1 base and J 9 bases, leaving 7 bases between the germline ends. The CDR3 reads CASSLDQAPQHF. DNA for the CDR3: TGTGCCAGCAGCTTAGACCAGGCGCCCCAGCATTTT.

The chain uses TRBV5-1 and TRBJ2-1, with 8 bases aligning to TRBD1. This CDR3 has 16 residues. Germline CDR1 is SGHRS and CDR2 is YFSETQ. V lost 2 bases to trimming and J lost 0 bases; unmatched junction nucleotides: 4. The CDR3 DNA reads TGCGCCAGCAGCTTCTCCGGGACAGGCTCCTACAATGAGCAGTTCTTC. This encodes CASSFSGTGSYNEQFF.

J is TRBJ2-2 and V is TRBV10-3; D is unresolved. The CDR3 covers 14 residues. Trimming removed 0 bases at V and 6 bases at J, with 8 bases between. Germline V CDR1 and CDR2: ENHRY, SYGVKD. In nucleotides, the CDR3 is TGTGCCATCAGTGAGTCCCCCCAGGCCGGGGAGCTGTTTTTT. Residues: CAISESPQAGELFF.